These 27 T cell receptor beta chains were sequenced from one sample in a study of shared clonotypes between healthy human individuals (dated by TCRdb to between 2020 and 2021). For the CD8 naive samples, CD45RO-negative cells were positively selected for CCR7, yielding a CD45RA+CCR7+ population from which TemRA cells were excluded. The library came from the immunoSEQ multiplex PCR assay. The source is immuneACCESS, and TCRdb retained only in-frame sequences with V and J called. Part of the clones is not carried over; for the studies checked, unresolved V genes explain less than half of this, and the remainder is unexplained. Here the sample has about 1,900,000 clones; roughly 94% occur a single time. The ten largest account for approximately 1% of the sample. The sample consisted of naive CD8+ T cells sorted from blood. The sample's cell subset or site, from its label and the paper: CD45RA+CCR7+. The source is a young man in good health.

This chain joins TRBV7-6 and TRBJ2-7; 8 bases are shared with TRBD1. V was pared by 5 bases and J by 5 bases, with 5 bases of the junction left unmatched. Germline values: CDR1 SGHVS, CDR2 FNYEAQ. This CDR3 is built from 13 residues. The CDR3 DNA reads TGTGCCAGCAGCGAAGGACAGGGCAACGAGCAGTACTTC. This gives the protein CASSEGQGNEQYF.

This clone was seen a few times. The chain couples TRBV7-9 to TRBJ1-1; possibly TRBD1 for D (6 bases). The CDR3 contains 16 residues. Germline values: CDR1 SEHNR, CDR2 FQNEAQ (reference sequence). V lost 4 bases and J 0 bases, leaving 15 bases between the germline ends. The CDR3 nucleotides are TGTGCCAGCAGCTCGAACCGGGACACTATGAACACTGAAGCTTTCTTT. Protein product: CASSSNRDTMNTEAFF.

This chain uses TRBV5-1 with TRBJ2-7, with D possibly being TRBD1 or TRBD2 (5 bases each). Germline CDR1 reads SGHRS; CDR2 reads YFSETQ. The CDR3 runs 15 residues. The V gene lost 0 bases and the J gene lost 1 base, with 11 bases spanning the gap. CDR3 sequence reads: CASSLAQGASYEQYF. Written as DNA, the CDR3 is TGCGCCAGCAGCTTGGCGCAGGGAGCTTCCTACGAGCAGTACTTC.

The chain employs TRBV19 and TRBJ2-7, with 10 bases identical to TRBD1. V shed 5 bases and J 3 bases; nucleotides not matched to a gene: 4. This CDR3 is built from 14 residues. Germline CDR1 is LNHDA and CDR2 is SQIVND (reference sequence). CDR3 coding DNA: TGTGCCAGTAGTTCCTGGGACAGGGGCTACGAGCAGTACTTC. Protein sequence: CASSSWDRGYEQYF.

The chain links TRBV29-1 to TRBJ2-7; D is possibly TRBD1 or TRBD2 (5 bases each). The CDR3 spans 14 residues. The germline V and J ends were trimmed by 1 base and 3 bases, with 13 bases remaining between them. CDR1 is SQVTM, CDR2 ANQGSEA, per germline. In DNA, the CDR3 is TGCAGCGTTGAAGGGGGACCCGGCCTCTACGAGCAGTACTTC. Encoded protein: CSVEGGPGLYEQYF.

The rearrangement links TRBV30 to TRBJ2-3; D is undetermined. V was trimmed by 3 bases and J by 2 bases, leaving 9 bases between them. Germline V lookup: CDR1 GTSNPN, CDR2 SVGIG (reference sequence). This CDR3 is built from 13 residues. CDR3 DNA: TGTGCCTGGAGGACCCGGGTCACAGATACGCAGTATTTT. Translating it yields CAWRTRVTDTQYF.

DNA of the CDR3: TGCAGCGTTGAAGTATGGCAGGGGAGAGGAAACACCATATATTTT. It codes for CSVEVWQGRGNTIYF. The chain joins TRBV29-1 to TRBJ1-3, with TRBD1 as a possible D gene (6 bases). V dropped 1 base and J dropped 4 bases, with 14 bases sitting between them. CDR1 SQVTM and CDR2 ANQGSEA come from the germline V gene. The CDR3 covers 15 residues.

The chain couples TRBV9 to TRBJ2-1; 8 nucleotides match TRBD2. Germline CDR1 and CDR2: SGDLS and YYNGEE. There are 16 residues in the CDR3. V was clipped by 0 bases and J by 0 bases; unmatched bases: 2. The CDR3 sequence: CASSVAAGASYNEQFF. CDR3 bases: TGTGCCAGCAGCGTAGCAGCGGGAGCCTCCTACAATGAGCAGTTCTTC.

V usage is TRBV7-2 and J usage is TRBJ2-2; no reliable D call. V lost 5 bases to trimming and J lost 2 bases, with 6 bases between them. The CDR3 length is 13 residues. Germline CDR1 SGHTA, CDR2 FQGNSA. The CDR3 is CASSPINTGELFF. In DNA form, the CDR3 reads TGTGCCAGCAGCCCTATCAACACCGGGGAGCTGTTTTTT.

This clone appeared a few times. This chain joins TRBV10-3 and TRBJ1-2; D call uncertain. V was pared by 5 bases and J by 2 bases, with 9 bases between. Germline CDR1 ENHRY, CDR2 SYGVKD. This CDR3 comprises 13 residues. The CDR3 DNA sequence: TGTGCCATCAGTACAGCGACGAACTATGGCTACACCTTC. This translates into CAISTATNYGYTF.

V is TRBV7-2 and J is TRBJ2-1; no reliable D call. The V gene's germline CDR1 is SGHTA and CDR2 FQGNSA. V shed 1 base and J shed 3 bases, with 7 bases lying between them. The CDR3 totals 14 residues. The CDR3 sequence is CASSLEEYYNEQFF. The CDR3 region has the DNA TGTGCCAGCAGCTTAGAAGAGTACTACAATGAGCAGTTCTTC.

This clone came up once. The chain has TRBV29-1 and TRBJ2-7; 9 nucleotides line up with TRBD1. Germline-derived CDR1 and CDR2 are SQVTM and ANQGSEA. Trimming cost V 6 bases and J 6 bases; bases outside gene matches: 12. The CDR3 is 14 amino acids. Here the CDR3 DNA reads TGCAGCGTAGAGACCGGGACAGGGAATATCGAGCAGTACTTC. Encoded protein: CSVETGTGNIEQYF.

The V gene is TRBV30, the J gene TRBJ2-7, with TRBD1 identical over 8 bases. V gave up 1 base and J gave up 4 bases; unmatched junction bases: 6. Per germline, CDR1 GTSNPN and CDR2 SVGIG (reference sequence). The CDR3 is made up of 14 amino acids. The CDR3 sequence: CAWSGGQGGYEQYF. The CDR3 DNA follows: TGTGCCTGGAGTGGCGGACAGGGTGGTTACGAGCAGTACTTC.

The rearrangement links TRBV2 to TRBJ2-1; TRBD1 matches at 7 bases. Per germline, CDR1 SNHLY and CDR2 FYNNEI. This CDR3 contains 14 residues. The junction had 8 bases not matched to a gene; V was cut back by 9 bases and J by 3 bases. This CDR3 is CASWDSGYYNEQFF. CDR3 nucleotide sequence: TGTGCCAGTTGGGACAGCGGATACTACAATGAGCAGTTCTTC.

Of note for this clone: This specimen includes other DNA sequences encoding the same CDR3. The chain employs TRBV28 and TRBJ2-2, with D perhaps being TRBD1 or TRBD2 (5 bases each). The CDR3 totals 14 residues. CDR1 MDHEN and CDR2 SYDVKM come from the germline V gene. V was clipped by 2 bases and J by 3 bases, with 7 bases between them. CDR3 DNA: TGTGCCAGCAGTTTACAGGGAGACACCGGGGAGCTGTTTTTT. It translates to CASSLQGDTGELFF.

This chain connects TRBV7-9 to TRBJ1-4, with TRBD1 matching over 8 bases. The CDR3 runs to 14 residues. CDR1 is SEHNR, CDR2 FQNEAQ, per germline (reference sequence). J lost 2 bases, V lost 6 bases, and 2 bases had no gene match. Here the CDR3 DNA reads TGTGCCAGCAGACGACAGGGGACTAATGAAAAACTGTTTTTT. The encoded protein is CASRRQGTNEKLFF.

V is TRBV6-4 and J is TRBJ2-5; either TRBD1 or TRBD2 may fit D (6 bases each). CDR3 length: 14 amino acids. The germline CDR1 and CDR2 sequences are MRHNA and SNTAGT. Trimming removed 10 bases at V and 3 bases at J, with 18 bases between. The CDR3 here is CANKGGEGEETQYF. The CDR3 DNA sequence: TGTGCCAACAAGGGGGGCGAAGGCGAAGAGACCCAGTACTTC.

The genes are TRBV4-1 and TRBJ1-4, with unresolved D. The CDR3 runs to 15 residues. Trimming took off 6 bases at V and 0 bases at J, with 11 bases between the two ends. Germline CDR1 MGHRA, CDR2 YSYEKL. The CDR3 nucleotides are TGCGCCAGCAGTCGAAGACAACCAACTAATGAAAAACTGTTTTTT. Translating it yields CASSRRQPTNEKLFF.

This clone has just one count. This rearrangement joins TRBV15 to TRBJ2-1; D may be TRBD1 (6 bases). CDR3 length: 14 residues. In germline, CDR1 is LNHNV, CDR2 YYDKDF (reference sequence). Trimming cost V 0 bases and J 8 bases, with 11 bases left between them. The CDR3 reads CATSRDIGGDEQFF. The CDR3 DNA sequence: TGTGCCACCAGCAGAGATATAGGGGGTGATGAGCAGTTCTTC.

The CDR3 reads CASSLRQGVTGELFF. In DNA, the CDR3 is TGCGCCAGCAGCCTGAGACAGGGCGTCACCGGGGAGCTGTTTTTT. This sequence joins TRBV4-1 and TRBJ2-2; TRBD1 matches at 7 bases. Trimming at V came to 4 bases and at J to 4 bases, leaving 6 bases not matched to a gene. From germline, CDR1 is MGHRA and CDR2 YSYEKL. The CDR3 runs 15 residues.

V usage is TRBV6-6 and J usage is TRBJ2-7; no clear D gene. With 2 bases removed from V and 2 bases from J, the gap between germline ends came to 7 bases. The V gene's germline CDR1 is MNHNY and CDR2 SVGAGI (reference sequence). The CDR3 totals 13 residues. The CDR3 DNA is TGTGCCAGCAGTTACGACAATCCCTACGAGCAGTACTTC. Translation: CASSYDNPYEQYF.

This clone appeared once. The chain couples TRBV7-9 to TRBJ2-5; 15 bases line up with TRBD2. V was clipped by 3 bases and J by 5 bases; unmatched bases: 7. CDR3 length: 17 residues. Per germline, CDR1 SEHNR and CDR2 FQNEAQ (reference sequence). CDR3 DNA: TGTGCCAGCAGCTTTGGACTAGCGGGAGGGCCAGGGGAGACCCAGTACTTC. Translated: CASSFGLAGGPGETQYF. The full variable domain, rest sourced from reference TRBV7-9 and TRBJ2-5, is DTGVSQNPRHKITKRGQNVTFRCDPISEHNRLYWYRQTLGQGPEFLTYFQNEAQLEKSRLLSDRFSAERPKGSFSTLEIQRTEQGDSAMYLCASSFGLAGGPGETQYFGPGTRLLVL.

The CDR3 region has the DNA TGTGCCAGCAGTGCGCCTCAAGGTGGCACAGATACGCAGTATTTT. It codes for CASSAPQGGTDTQYF. The chain uses TRBV2 and TRBJ2-3; no clear D. The V and J ends lost 4 bases and 1 base respectively, with 12 bases between them. This CDR3 spans 15 amino acids. Looked up from germline, CDR1 is SNHLY and CDR2 is FYNNEI.

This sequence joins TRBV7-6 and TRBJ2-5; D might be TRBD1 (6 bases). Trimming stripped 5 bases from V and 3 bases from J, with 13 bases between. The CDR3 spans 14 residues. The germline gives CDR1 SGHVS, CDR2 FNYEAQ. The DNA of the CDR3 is TGTGCCAGCAGCCCAGGGGTGGAAGAAGAGACCCAGTACTTC. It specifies CASSPGVEEETQYF.

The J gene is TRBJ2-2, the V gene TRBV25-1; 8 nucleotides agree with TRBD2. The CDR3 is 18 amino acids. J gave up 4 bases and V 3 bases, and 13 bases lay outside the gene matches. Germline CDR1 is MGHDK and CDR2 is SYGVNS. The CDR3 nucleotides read TGTGCCAGCAGTGACGGACTAGCCGACCTATTAAGCACCGGGGAGCTGTTTTTT. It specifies CASSDGLADLLSTGELFF.

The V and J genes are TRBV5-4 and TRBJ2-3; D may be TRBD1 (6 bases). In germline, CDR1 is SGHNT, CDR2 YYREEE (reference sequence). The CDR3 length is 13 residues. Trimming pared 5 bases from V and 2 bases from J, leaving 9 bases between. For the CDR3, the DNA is TGTGCCAGCAGGAGGACAGCCACAGATACGCAGTATTTT. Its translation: CASRRTATDTQYF.

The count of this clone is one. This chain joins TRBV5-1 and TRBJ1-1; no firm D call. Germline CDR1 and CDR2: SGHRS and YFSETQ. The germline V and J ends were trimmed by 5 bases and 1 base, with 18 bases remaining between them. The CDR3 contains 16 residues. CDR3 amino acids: CASRGLALGGNTEAFF. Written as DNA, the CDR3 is TGCGCCAGCAGGGGCTTGGCCTTAGGAGGGAACACTGAAGCTTTCTTT.